The 7 T cell receptor beta chains reported below all come from one sample, sequenced in a study of Ad26.COV2.S vaccination and SARS-CoV-2 variants. Regarding treatment: about 20 received Ad26.COV2.S at low or high dose, single or two shots; about five received placebo; per-sample allocation not given. Sampling was performed 63 days after the first vaccine or placebo injection. The assay was immunoSEQ multiplex PCR, and TCRdb's table has in-frame clones only and misses some. The sample includes 380,000 or so clones, around 89% seen only once; the top ten take roughly 5%. Sequenced here: peripheral blood, sampled in a trial of Ad26.COV2.S vaccine versus placebo. These receptors all stem from a person aged 18-65 years who received the Ad26.COV2.S COVID-19 vaccine or a placebo.

The V call is TRBV6-5, the J call TRBJ2-1; 9 bases line up with TRBD2. Germline trimming cut 11 bases from V and 4 bases from J; bases unmatched to any gene: 6. CDR3 length: 13 residues. Germline CDR1 is MNHEY and CDR2 is SVGAGI. The CDR3 DNA sequence: TGTGCCTTCCAGCGGGAGGAGTACAATGAGCAGTTCTTC. Amino acid sequence: CAFQREEYNEQFF.

The V gene is TRBV10-2, the J gene TRBJ1-5; no firm D call. Germline values: CDR1 WSHSY, CDR2 SAAADI. V gave up 5 bases and J gave up 1 base, with 9 bases separating them. CDR3 size: 14 residues. The CDR3 DNA reads TGCGCCAGCAGTCAATTATTCAGCAATCAGCCCCAGCATTTT. It specifies CASSQLFSNQPQHF.

The V call is TRBV15, the J call TRBJ2-1; 8 bases align to TRBD1. Germline V gene sequence: CDR1 LNHNV, CDR2 YYDKDF (reference sequence). The trim removed 4 bases at V and 5 bases at J, leaving 7 bases unmatched. This CDR3 is built from 15 residues. The CDR3 region has the DNA TGTGCCACCAGCACGCGACAGGGGAGTAACAATGAGCAGTTCTTC. Its translation is CATSTRQGSNNEQFF.

CDR3 sequence reads: CASSIGTGGGYEQYF. The CDR3 DNA reads as TGTGCCAGTAGTATCGGAACAGGGGGTGGGTACGAGCAGTACTTC. V and J are TRBV19 and TRBJ2-7, with 8 bases that match TRBD1. The CDR3 consists of 15 residues. The junction had 8 bases not matched to a gene; V was cut back by 3 bases and J by 4 bases. Germline V lookup: CDR1 LNHDA, CDR2 SQIVND (reference sequence).

The chain uses TRBV3-1 (or the pseudogene TRBV3-2) and TRBJ2-1; 7 bases match TRBD1. This CDR3 is 13 amino acids long. The V and J ends lost 0 bases and 12 bases, in that order; junction bases with no gene match: 5. The germline V gene encodes CDR1 LGHDT and CDR2 YNNKEL (reference sequence). CDR3 sequence: CASSQDSTGWQFF. Written as DNA, the CDR3 is TGTGCCAGCAGCCAAGACTCGACAGGGTGGCAGTTCTTC.

The V call is TRBV10-3, the J call TRBJ1-5, with D perhaps matching TRBD1 (5 bases). CDR1 ENHRY and CDR2 SYGVKD come from the germline V gene. V was shortened by 4 bases and J by 3 bases, with 13 bases between the two germline ends. The CDR3 consists of 15 residues. CDR3 nucleotide sequence: TGTGCCATCAGTGCCAGAGGGGTGGACAATCAGCCCCAGCATTTT. It specifies CAISARGVDNQPQHF.

The CDR3 region is CASSPPHSEKLFF. The CDR3 DNA is TGTGCCAGCAGCCCCCCCCATAGCGAAAAACTGTTTTTT. The chain couples TRBV7-9 to TRBJ1-4, with no clear D. Trimming took off 5 bases at V and 8 bases at J, with 12 bases between the two ends. This CDR3 region has 13 residues. From germline, CDR1 is SEHNR and CDR2 FQNEAQ (reference sequence).